Presented here are 4 T cell receptor beta chains from one specimen sequenced in a study of CD8 T cells in ankylosing spondylitis. Their recognized antigens are unknown. TCRdb itself ran the 5' RACE reads through MiXCR, one entry per CDR3 protein. In the table there are about 540,000 distinct CDR3 sequences, about 13% of which are singletons. General study findings and limits: What appeared characteristic of ankylosing spondylitis blood was a TCR beta motif of seven to nine highly homologous variants.

Sequenced material: blood, either unsorted or a sorted T cell fraction (not recorded which). The source of these receptors is a male donor with ankylosing spondylitis.

There are a few counts of this clonotype. The chain carries TRBV5-1 and TRBJ1-3; D remains unclear. The germline V gene encodes CDR1 SGHRS and CDR2 YFSETQ. This CDR3 contains 17 residues. V lost 2 bases and J 0 bases, leaving 15 bases between the germline ends. CDR3 sequence (DNA): TGCGCCAGCAGCTTCACGGGCTTACTTCTCTCTGGAAACACCATATATTTT. Its protein is CASSFTGLLLSGNTIYF.

This clonotype was observed a few times. The chain joins TRBV24-1 to TRBJ1-5; TRBD1 aligns across 7 bases. Per germline, CDR1 KGHDR and CDR2 SFDVKD. V shed 3 bases and J 10 bases; nucleotides not matched to a gene: 8. This CDR3 has 14 residues. CDR3 DNA sequence: TGTGCCACCAGTGATCTACGACAGGGAGGACCCCAGCATTTT. Amino acids: CATSDLRQGGPQHF.

This clonotype occurred a few times. The V gene is TRBV25-1, the J gene TRBJ1-1, with unresolved D. CDR3 size: 15 residues. V was trimmed by 1 base and J by 3 bases, leaving 12 bases between them. CDR1 is MGHDK and CDR2 is SYGVNS in the germline V gene. CDR3 sequence: CASSELIGADTEAFF. CDR3 nucleotides: TGTGCCAGCAGTGAATTGATCGGCGCGGACACTGAAGCTTTCTTT.

This clonotype was observed a handful of times. The chain combines TRBV5-1 with TRBJ2-1; 10 positions match TRBD2. The trim removed 0 bases at V and 6 bases at J, leaving 3 bases unmatched. This CDR3 comprises 15 residues. Germline CDR1 SGHRS, CDR2 YFSETQ. The CDR3 is CASSLDLAGANEQFF. CDR3 in DNA: TGCGCCAGCAGCTTGGACCTAGCGGGGGCCAATGAGCAGTTCTTC. The whole variable domain, filled in from reference TRBV5-1 and TRBJ2-1, reads KAGVTQTPRYLIKTRGQQVTLSCSPISGHRSVSWYQQTPGQGLQFLFEYFSETQRNKGNFPGRFSGRQFSNSRSEMNVSTLELGDSALYLCASSLDLAGANEQFFGPGTRLTVL.